The clone carrying this TCR beta chain has just a few counts. Distinct nucleotide sequences in the sample also encode this CDR3. This CDR3 spans 14 amino acids. Germline lookup yields CDR1 MNHEY and CDR2 SMNVEV (reference sequence). V lost 6 bases, J lost 1 base, and 3 bases stayed unmatched. These data originate in a study of shared clonotypes between healthy human individuals. Sequenced by immunoSEQ multiplex PCR; TCRdb stores in-frame clones only, minus some. Counted here are around 320,000 clones, 87% occurring once; the ten biggest clones make up roughly 15%. The receptor comes from a man between 18 and 29 years old in good health. The chain has TRBV27 and TRBJ1-5, with TRBD1 matching over 7 bases. Sequencing input: memory CD8+ T cells sorted from blood. Subset of the sample: CD45RO+ cells pooled with CCR7-negative TemRA cells. The CDR3 DNA is TGTGCCAGCAGGCCAGGGGGAAGCAATCAGCCCCAGCATTTT. Encoded protein: CASRPGGSNQPQHF.